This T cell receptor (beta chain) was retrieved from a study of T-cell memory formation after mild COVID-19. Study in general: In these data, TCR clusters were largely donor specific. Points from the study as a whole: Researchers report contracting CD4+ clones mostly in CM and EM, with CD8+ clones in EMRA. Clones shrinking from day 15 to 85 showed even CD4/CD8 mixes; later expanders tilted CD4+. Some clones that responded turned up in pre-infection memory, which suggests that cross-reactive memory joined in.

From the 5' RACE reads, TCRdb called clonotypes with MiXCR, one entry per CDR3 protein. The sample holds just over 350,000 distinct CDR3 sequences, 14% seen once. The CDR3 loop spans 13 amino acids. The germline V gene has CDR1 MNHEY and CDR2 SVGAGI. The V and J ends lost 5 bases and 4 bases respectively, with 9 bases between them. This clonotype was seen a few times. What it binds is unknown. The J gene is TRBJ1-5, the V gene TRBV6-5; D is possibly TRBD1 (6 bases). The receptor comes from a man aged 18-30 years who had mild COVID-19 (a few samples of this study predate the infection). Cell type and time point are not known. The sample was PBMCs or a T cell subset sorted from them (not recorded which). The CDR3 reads CASSRGQNQPQHF. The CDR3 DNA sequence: TGTGCCAGCAGTAGAGGACAGAATCAGCCCCAGCATTTT.